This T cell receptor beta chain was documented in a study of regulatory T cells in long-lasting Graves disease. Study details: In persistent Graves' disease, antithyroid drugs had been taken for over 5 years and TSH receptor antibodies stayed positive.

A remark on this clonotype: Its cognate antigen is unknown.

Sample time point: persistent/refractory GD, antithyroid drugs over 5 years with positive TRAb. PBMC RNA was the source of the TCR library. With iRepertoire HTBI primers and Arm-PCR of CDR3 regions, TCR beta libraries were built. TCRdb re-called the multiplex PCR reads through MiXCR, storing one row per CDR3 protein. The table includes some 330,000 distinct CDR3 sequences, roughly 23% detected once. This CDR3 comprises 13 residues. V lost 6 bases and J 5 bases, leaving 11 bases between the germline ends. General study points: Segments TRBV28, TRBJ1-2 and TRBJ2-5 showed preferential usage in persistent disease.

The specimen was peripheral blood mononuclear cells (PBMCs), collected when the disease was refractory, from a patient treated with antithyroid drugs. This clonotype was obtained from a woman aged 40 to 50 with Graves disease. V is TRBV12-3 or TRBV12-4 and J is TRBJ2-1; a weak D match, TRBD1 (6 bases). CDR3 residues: CASSRDTNNEQFF. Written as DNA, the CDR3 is TGTGCCAGCAGCCGGGACACCAACAATGAGCAGTTCTTC.